This T cell receptor beta chain was sequenced for a study of graft-versus-host responses after intestinal transplantation. Data came from immunoSEQ multiplex PCR; TCRdb stores just in-frame clones and leaves some out. The sample yields around 13,000 clones, 35% to 40% seen once. The germline V gene encodes CDR1 SEHNR and CDR2 FQNEAQ (reference sequence). The V and J ends lost 5 bases and 1 base, in that order; junction bases with no gene match: 8. The length of the CDR3 is 15 residues. The sequence was collected from a human patient who received an intestinal transplant. Material: alloreactive CD4+ T cells from a mixed lymphocyte reaction culture, obtained before intestinal transplant. Sample subset: CFSE-low proliferating T cells sorted from approximately 6-day pre-transplant mixed lymphocyte reaction (GvH or HvG direction). The rearrangement joins TRBV7-9 to TRBJ2-7; 7 positions match TRBD1. CDR3 nucleotide sequence: TGTGCCAGCAGCCCCCAGCTGGGACAGTCCTACGAGCAGTACTTC. Residues: CASSPQLGQSYEQYF.